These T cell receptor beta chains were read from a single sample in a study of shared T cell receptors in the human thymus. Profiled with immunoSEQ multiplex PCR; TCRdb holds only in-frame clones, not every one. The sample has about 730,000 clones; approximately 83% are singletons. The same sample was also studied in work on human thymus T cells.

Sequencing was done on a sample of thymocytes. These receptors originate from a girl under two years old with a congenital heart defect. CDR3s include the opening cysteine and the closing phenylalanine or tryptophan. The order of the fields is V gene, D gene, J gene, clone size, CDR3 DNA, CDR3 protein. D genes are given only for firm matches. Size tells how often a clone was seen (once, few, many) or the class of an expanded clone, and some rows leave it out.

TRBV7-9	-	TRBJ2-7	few	TGTGCCAGCAGTTCCGACAGCTCCTACGAGCAGTACTTC	CASSSDSSYEQYF
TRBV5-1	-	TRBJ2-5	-	TGCGCCAGCAGCTTGCCCGACAATAAAGAGACCCAGTACTTC	CASSLPDNKETQYF
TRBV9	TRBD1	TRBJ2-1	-	TGTGCCAGCACACAGGGGCGGACCCAATTAAGCTCCTACAATGAGCAGTTCTTC	CASTQGRTQLSSYNEQFF
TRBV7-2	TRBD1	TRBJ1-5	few	TGTGCCAGCAGCTTAGCCCGGGACAGCCCAGGACCTGATAGCAATCAGCCCCAGCATTTT	CASSLARDSPGPDSNQPQHF
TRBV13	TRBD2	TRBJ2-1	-	TGTGCCAGCAGTTTGGGACTAGCGGACTACAATGAGCAGTTCTTC	CASSLGLADYNEQFF
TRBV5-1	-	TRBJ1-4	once	TGCGCCAGCTCCACAGGGATGGCTAATGAAAAACTGTTTTTT	CASSTGMANEKLFF
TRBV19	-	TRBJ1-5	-	TGTGCCAGTACGCAGGGGCTAGCCCGTAATCTCAATCAGCCCCAGCATTTT	CASTQGLARNLNQPQHF
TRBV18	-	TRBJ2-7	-	TGTGCCAGCTCTATTCGAGTGCCCTATATGAAGCAGTACTTC	CASSIRVPYMKQYF
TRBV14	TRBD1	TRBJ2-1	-	TGTGCCAGCAGCCAAGTTAGGGGGCGCGTCAATGAGCAGTTCTTC	CASSQVRGRVNEQFF
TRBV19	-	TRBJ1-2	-	TGTGCCAGTAGTATTATCGACTGGCCGGAGGTTAACTATGGCTACACCTTC	CASSIIDWPEVNYGYTF
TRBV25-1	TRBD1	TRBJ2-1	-	TGTGCCAGCATCCCGGGACAGCAATTTTACAATGAGCAGTTCTTC	CASIPGQQFYNEQFF
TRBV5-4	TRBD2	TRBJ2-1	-	TGTGCCAGCAGCTCTGCAGCGGGAAGCTCCTACAATGAGCAGTTCTTC	CASSSAAGSSYNEQFF
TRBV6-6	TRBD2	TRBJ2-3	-	TGTGCCAGCAGTTACGGTCGGGGGGGGTCAGATACGCAGTATTTT	CASSYGRGGSDTQYF
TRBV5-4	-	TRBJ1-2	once	TGTGCCAGCAGCTCAGACACCAGGATCTATGGCTACACCTTC	CASSSDTRIYGYTF
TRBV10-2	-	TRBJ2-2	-	TGCGCCAGCAGTGAGTCGGGAGAGGGGGACCCGAACACCGGGGAGCTGTTTTTT	CASSESGEGDPNTGELFF
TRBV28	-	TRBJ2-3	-	TGTGCCAGCAGCTGCGACTGGGGCACAGATACGCAGTATTTT	CASSCDWGTDTQYF
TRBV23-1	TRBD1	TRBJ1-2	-	TGCGCCAGCAGTCAATCCGCCAGGGTAGACAGGGCCCAATATGGCTACACCTTC	CASSQSARVDRAQYGYTF
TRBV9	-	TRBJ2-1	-	TGTGCCAGCACCCCCGGAGTTGTTTCCTACAATGAGCAGTTCTTC	CASTPGVVSYNEQFF
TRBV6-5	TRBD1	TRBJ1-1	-	TGTGCCAGCAGTCGGGACAGGGGGGAAACTGAAGCTTTCTTT	CASSRDRGETEAFF
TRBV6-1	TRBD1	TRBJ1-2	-	TGTGCCAGCAGTGAATTGACAGGGTGCTATGGCTACACCTTC	CASSELTGCYGYTF